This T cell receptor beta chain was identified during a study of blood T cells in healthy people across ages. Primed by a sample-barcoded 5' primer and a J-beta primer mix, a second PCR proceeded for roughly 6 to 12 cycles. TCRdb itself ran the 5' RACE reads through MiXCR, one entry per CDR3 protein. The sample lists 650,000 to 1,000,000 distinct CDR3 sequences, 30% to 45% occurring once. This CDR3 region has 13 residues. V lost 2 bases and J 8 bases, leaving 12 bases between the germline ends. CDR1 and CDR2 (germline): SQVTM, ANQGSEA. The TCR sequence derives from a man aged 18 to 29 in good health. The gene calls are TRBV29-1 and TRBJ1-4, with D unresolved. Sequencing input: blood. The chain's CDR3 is CSVESRCNEKLFF. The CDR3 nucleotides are TGCAGCGTTGAATCCAGGTGTAACGAAAAACTGTTTTTT.